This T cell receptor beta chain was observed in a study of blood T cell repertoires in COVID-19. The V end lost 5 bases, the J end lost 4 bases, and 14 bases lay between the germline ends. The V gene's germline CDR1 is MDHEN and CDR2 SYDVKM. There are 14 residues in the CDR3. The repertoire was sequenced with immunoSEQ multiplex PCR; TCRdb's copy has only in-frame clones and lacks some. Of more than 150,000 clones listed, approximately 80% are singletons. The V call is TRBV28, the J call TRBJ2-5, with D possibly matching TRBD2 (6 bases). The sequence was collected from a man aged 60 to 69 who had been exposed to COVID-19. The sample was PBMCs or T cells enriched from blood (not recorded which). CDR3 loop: CASSSGGGRETQYF. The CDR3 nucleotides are TGTGCCAGCAGTAGTGGGGGAGGCCGAGAGACCCAGTACTTC. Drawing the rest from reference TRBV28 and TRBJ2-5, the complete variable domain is DVKVTQSSRYLVKRTGEKVFLECVQDMDHENMFWYRQDPGLGLRLIYFSYDVKMKEKGDIPEGYSVSREKKERFSLILESASTNQTSMYLCASSSGGGRETQYFGPGTRLLVL.